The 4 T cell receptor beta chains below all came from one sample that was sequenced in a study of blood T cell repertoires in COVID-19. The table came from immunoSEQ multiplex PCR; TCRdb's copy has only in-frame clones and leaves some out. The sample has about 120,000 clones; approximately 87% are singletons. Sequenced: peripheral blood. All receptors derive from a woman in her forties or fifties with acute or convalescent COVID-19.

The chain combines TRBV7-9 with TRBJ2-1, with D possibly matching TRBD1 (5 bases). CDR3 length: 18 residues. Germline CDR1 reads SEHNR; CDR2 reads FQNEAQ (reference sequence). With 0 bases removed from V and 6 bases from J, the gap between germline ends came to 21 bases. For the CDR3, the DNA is TGTGCCAGCAGCTTAGCCGCAGCCCAGGGCCTGTCCGCCAATGAGCAGTTCTTC. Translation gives CASSLAAAQGLSANEQFF.

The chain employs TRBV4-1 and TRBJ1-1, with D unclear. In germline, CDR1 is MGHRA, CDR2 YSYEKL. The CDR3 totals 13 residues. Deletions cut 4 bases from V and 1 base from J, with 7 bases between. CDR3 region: CASSLVTNTEAFF. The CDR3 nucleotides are TGCGCCAGCAGCCTAGTAACGAACACTGAAGCTTTCTTT.

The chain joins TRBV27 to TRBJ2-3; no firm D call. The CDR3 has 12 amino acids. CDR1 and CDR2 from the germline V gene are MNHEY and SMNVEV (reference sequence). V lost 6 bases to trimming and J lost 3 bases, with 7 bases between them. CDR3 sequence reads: CASRAYTDTQYF. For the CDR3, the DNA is TGTGCCAGCAGAGCCTATACAGATACGCAGTATTTT.

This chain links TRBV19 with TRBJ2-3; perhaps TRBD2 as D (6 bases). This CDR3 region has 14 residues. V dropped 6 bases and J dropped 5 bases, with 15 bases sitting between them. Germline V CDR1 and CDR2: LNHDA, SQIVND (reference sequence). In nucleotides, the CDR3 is TGTGCCAGTAGGCGGAGGGCCAGGGAAGATACGCAGTATTTT. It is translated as CASRRRAREDTQYF.